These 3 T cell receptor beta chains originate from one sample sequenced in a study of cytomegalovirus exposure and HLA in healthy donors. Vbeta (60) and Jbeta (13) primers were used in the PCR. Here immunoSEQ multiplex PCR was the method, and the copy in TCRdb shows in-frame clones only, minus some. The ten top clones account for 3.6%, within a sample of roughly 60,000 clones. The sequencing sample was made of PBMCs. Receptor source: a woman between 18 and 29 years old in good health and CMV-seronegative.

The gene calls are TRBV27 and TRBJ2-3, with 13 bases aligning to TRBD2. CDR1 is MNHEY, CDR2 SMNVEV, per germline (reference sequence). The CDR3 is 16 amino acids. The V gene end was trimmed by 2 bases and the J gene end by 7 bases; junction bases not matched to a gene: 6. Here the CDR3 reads CASSLRGLAGANTQYF. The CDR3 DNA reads TGTGCCAGCAGTTTAAGAGGACTAGCGGGAGCTAATACGCAGTATTTT.

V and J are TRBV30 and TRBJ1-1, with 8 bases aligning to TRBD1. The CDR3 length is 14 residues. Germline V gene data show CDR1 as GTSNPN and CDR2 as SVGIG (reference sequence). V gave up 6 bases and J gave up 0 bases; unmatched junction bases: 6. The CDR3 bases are TGTGCCTGTCACCGGGACAGGATGAACACTGAAGCTTTCTTT. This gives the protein CACHRDRMNTEAFF.

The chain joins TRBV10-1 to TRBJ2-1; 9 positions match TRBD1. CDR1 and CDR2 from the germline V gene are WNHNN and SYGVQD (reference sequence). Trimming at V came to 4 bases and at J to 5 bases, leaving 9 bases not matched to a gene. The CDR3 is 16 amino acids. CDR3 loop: CASSAPGQGGNNEQFF. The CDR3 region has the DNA TGCGCCAGCAGTGCCCCGGGACAGGGTGGGAACAATGAGCAGTTCTTC.